This T cell receptor (beta chain) came from a study of blood T cells in healthy people across ages. PCR was performed a second time for about 6 to 12 cycles using a sample-barcoded 5' primer and a J-beta primer mix. TCRdb itself ran the 5' RACE reads through MiXCR, one entry per CDR3 protein. In the table there are roughly 2 million distinct CDR3 sequences, around half of which are singletons. The individuals who served as donors were healthy Caucasians living in Russia, aged about 6 to 95. The CDR3 runs 12 residues. Trimming left V 3 bases short and J 5 bases short, with 7 bases between. Germline CDR1 and CDR2: ENHRY and SYGVKD.

This chain connects TRBV10-3 to TRBJ2-5; D is unclear. The sequenced sample was blood. The TCR comes from a woman aged 40 to 49 in good health. CDR3 DNA sequence: TGTGCCATCAGTGACGCCCAGGAGACCCAGTACTTC. This sequence encodes CAISDAQETQYF.